This T cell receptor beta chain was sequenced in a study of blood T cell repertoires in COVID-19. The overall study: Acute-phase and convalescent COVID-19 samples originated in the United States, Italy and Spain. T cells, B-cell-depleted T cells, or PBMCs supplied cDNA or gDNA.

Concerning this clone itself: The sample carries other DNA sequences with the same CDR3.

Produced via immunoSEQ multiplex PCR; TCRdb's table is partial and in-frame only. In the table there are 200,000 to 250,000 clones, less than 90% of which are singletons. Trimming stripped 4 bases from V and 4 bases from J, with 5 bases between. The CDR3 totals 11 residues. From germline, CDR1 is LNHDA and CDR2 SQIVND (reference sequence). Sequencing was performed on peripheral blood. This TCR derives from a woman over 75 with active or convalescent COVID-19. This chain links TRBV19 with TRBJ2-7; TRBD2 might be the D (5 bases). This CDR3 is CASSRGYEQYF. CDR3 DNA sequence: TGTGCCAGTAGTAGAGGGTACGAGCAGTACTTC.